The present entry profiles one TCR beta chain with its context. This clone was observed a single time. This clone's antigen is unknown. Base qualities are missing; no much larger clone stands one base away. In the germline V gene (reference sequence), CDR1 corresponds to WNHNN and CDR2 to SYGVQD. Relative to germline, V is 2 bases shorter and J is 0 bases shorter, with 10 bases between their ends. Inclusive of the bounding cysteine and phenylalanine, the CDR3 is 15 residues long. The sequence is cut down to CDR3 DNA, 45 bases in frame from base 1. Participants in the prospective study were aged about 18 to 100 years, lived in 20 to 25 United States geographic areas, and enrolled through a virtual design. To assign participants to cohorts, the prospective study relied on clinical history that participants themselves reported in a screening survey and a study questionnaire. Mobile phlebotomists in the prospective study collected whole blood, serum and a nasopharyngeal or oropharyngeal swab from every participant. Participants in the prospective study had the option to provide additional blood draws and questionnaires over an approximately two-month period. Before DNA extraction, blood samples from the prospective study were shipped at room temperature or frozen.

These data come from a study of blood T cell repertoires in COVID-19 (dated by TCRdb to 2019 to 2021). About the full investigation: Samples from collaborators originated in the United States, Italy and Spain and spanned both the acute and convalescent phases of COVID-19. The prospective study material was composed of cDNA or gDNA derived from T cells, B-cell-depleted T cells, or PBMCs. Deeply sampled blood TCRbeta repertoires from subjects exposed to, actively infected with, or recovered from COVID-19 were included in the dataset. The repertoires were made available in a free public database intended to serve as a resource for research on the immune response to SARS-CoV-2. The samples were drawn from two sources: the first 160 participants of the ongoing ImmuneRACE study, and about 1,300 subjects contributed by 6 global collaborators. Sample metadata almost always included a de-identified subject ID, COVID-19 status, age in years and sex. HLA class I and class II types, where available, came from metadata supplied by the sample provider rather than from assay-based typing.

The immunoSEQ Assay, a bias-controlled multiplex PCR, was used to amplify TCRbeta CDR3 regions from genomic DNA. As for the original processing: Within the assay, amplification of reference gene primers was used to estimate how many nucleated cells each sample contained. Sequence reads were collapsed and filtered to measure the absolute abundance of every unique TCRbeta CDR3 rearrangement. For each sample, productive Simpson clonality was calculated as the square root of Simpson's diversity index across productive rearrangements. The source is immuneACCESS, and TCRdb retained only in-frame sequences with V and J called. Part of the clones is not carried over; for the studies checked, unresolved V genes explain less than half of this, and the remainder is unexplained. The V and J calls and clone size are taken from that table; D and trimming were inferred from the DNA. For this sample the table gives around 190,000 clones, of which more than 75% were detected only once. Around 16% of the sample is in the top ten clones.

The paper as a whole reports these results and caveats: The amount of clinical and demographic metadata varied by source and participant and was provided uncurated.

The chain couples TRBV10-1 to TRBJ1-1; the D gene cannot be named for sure. The source material was PBMCs or T cells enriched from blood (not recorded which). The sequence was collected from a woman in her 50s with acute COVID-19. For the CDR3, the sequence is CASSEVLSMNTEAFF. The sequenced DNA is TGCGCCAGCAGTGAGGTCCTGAGCATGAACACTGAAGCTTTCTTT.